The 18 T cell receptor beta chains presented below share a single source sample, sequenced in a study of CD8 T cells in ankylosing spondylitis. TCRdb reprocessed the 5' RACE reads via MiXCR and lists one record per CDR3 protein. The sample lists almost 250,000 distinct CDR3 sequences; roughly 32% were seen once. The specimen sequenced was blood, either unsorted or a sorted T cell fraction (not recorded which). The receptors stem from a male donor with ankylosing spondylitis or in good health (not recorded which).

The chain links TRBV6-1 to TRBJ1-2, with 7 bases lining up with TRBD1. Germline V lookup: CDR1 MNHNS, CDR2 SASEGT. Losses at the gene ends were 5 bases for V and 4 bases for J; bases not matched to a gene: 4. This CDR3 is 13 amino acids long. CDR3 region: CASSPRDSYGYTF. CDR3 sequence (DNA): TGTGCCAGCAGTCCCCGGGACAGCTATGGCTACACCTTC.

The gene calls are TRBV12-3 or TRBV12-4 and TRBJ2-5, with D maybe TRBD2 (5 bases). Trimming removed 6 bases from V and 3 bases from J, with 8 bases in between. The CDR3 is 12 residues long. Here the CDR3 DNA reads TGTGCCAGCAGGAAGAGGGAAGAGACCCAGTACTTC. Translation: CASRKREETQYF.

V usage is TRBV12-3 or TRBV12-4 and J usage is TRBJ2-1; possibly TRBD1 for D (5 bases). The length of the CDR3 is 16 residues. V was shortened by 6 bases and J by 0 bases, with 15 bases between the two germline ends. As DNA, the CDR3 is TGTGCCAGCAGCCCCAGTGACAGCCCCTCCTACAATGAGCAGTTCTTC. This translates into CASSPSDSPSYNEQFF.

This clonotype came up once. The V call is TRBV7-9, the J call TRBJ1-6, with D maybe TRBD1 (5 bases). The length of the CDR3 is 14 residues. CDR1 is SEHNR, CDR2 FQNEAQ, per germline (reference sequence). V dropped 7 bases and J dropped 10 bases, with 17 bases sitting between them. Written as DNA, the CDR3 is TGTGCCAGCATCCCAGGGAGGGAAGACTCACCCCTCCACTTT. It codes for CASIPGREDSPLHF. The whole variable domain, filled in from reference TRBV7-9 and TRBJ1-6, reads DTGVSQNPRHKITKRGQNVTFRCDPISEHNRLYWYRQTLGQGPEFLTYFQNEAQLEKSRLLSDRFSAERPKGSFSTLEIQRTEQGDSAMYLCASIPGREDSPLHFGNGTRLTVT.

This clonotype was seen a handful of times. The gene calls are TRBV27 and TRBJ1-2; no reliable D call. Germline-derived CDR1 and CDR2 are MNHEY and SMNVEV (reference sequence). The CDR3 loop spans 15 amino acids. The germline V and J ends were trimmed by 5 bases and 7 bases, with 20 bases remaining between them. CDR3: CASSLRTSGGPGYTF. CDR3 DNA: TGTGCCAGCAGTCTCCGGACCTCCGGAGGGCCTGGCTACACCTTC.

The chain is built from TRBV11-2 and TRBJ2-3, with TRBD2 as a possible D gene (6 bases). Germline V gene lookup returns CDR1 SGHAT and CDR2 FQNNGV. The V end was cut by 2 bases, the J end by 0 bases, with 12 bases between. CDR3 length: 16 residues. As DNA, the CDR3 is TGTGCCAGCAGCTTAAGATCGGGGACTAGCACAGATACGCAGTATTTT. It codes for CASSLRSGTSTDTQYF.

The chain employs TRBV5-1 and TRBJ2-7, with a tentative D call TRBD1 (6 bases). CDR1 and CDR2 (germline): SGHRS, YFSETQ. This CDR3 is built from 12 residues. With 3 bases removed from V and 7 bases from J, the gap between germline ends came to 11 bases. The chain's CDR3 is CASSSPGQEQYF. The CDR3 DNA reads TGCGCCAGCAGCTCCCCCGGACAGGAGCAGTACTTC.

The V gene is TRBV10-1, the J gene TRBJ1-1; D is unclear. The V end was cut by 10 bases, the J end by 6 bases, with 12 bases between. The CDR3 spans 11 residues. In germline, CDR1 is WNHNN, CDR2 SYGVQD (reference sequence). The DNA of the CDR3 is TGCGCCACCCCTATTCCTGCTGAAGCTTTCTTT. This gives the protein CATPIPAEAFF.

This clonotype came up a few times. The chain combines TRBV27 with TRBJ2-7, with D tentatively TRBD1 or TRBD2 (5 bases each). V lost 5 bases and J lost 2, with 10 bases in between. The CDR3 loop spans 13 amino acids. CDR1 and CDR2 (germline): MNHEY, SMNVEV (reference sequence). DNA for the CDR3: TGTGCCAGCAGTGACCGGGGCCCCTACGAGCAGTACTTC. Translating it yields CASSDRGPYEQYF.

This clonotype was counted many times. This chain connects TRBV20-1 to TRBJ1-5; D remains ambiguous. The CDR3 is made up of 14 amino acids. Germline CDR1 and CDR2: DFQATT and SNEGSKA (reference sequence). Trimming stripped 3 bases from V and 5 bases from J, with 14 bases between. CDR3: CSARSAQEHQPQHF. The DNA of the CDR3 is TGCAGTGCTAGGTCGGCCCAAGAACATCAGCCCCAGCATTTT.

This clonotype came up a few times. The genes are TRBV20-1 and TRBJ1-5, with D unresolved. V lost 3 bases and J 5 bases, leaving 11 bases between the germline ends. The CDR3 runs to 13 residues. CDR1 DFQATT and CDR2 SNEGSKA come from the germline V gene (reference sequence). CDR3 in DNA: TGCAGTGCTAGCCGAGGACTGGATCAGCCCCAGCATTTT. Its translation: CSASRGLDQPQHF.

In its sample, this clonotype was seen a few times. This chain links TRBV15 with TRBJ1-2; D is unresolved. V was pared by 1 base and J by 2 bases, with 5 bases between. The germline CDR1 and CDR2 sequences are LNHNV and YYDKDF (reference sequence). The CDR3 has 13 residues. DNA of the CDR3: TGTGCCACCAGCAGAGTTATCAACTATGGCTACACCTTC. Protein: CATSRVINYGYTF.

This clonotype was counted a few times. The J gene is TRBJ2-1, the V gene TRBV29-1; D might be TRBD2 (5 bases). The V end was cut by 4 bases, the J end by 10 bases, with 14 bases between. From germline, CDR1 is SQVTM and CDR2 ANQGSEA. The CDR3 has 12 residues. The CDR3 bases are TGCAGCGTTGTTTCGGGCCCGGGGGAGCAGTTCTTC. The encoded protein is CSVVSGPGEQFF.

The chain couples TRBV3-1 to TRBJ2-1, with 10 bases that match TRBD2. Germline CDR1 is LGHDT and CDR2 is YNNKEL (reference sequence). The CDR3 consists of 16 residues. The V segment lost 0 bases and the J segment 6 bases; nucleotides outside the gene matches: 5. CDR3 DNA sequence: TGTGCCAGCAGCCAAGATCAGCGGGGGGGCATCAATGAGCAGTTCTTC. This encodes CASSQDQRGGINEQFF.

This chain links TRBV7-9 with TRBJ1-6, with D possibly TRBD1 on 5 matching bases. Germline loops: CDR1 SEHNR, CDR2 FQNEAQ (reference sequence). CDR3 length: 14 residues. V was cut by 5 bases and J by 9 bases, with 14 bases left in between. The CDR3 sequence: CASSLTPDSSPLHF. CDR3 in DNA: TGTGCCAGCAGCCTAACCCCCGACAGTTCACCCCTCCACTTT.

This clonotype was observed a few times. The chain joins TRBV12-3 or TRBV12-4 to TRBJ2-5; unclear D gene. V lost 8 bases and J 5 bases, leaving 9 bases between the germline ends. CDR3 length equals 11 residues. CDR3 residues: CASQSMETQYF. For the CDR3, the DNA is TGTGCCAGCCAAAGCATGGAGACCCAGTACTTC.

This clonotype was seen a few times. This sequence joins TRBV5-1 and TRBJ2-3; 7 bases align to TRBD1. Germline CDR1 is SGHRS and CDR2 is YFSETQ. This CDR3 has 13 residues. V was pared by 4 bases and J by 10 bases, with 9 bases of the junction left unmatched. CDR3 in amino acids: CASSRTGTEAQYF. DNA of the CDR3: TGCGCCAGCAGCAGAACCGGGACAGAGGCGCAGTATTTT.

This clonotype was picked up a small number of times. The chain carries TRBV5-5 and TRBJ1-1; D uncertain. Trimming removed 0 bases at V and 4 bases at J, with 7 bases between. The length of the CDR3 is 13 residues. The V gene's germline CDR1 is SGHKS and CDR2 YYEKEE (reference sequence). The CDR3 nucleotides read TGTGCCAGCAGCTTGGGGATTTTCACTGAAGCTTTCTTT. It translates to CASSLGIFTEAFF.